The next 8 T cell receptor beta chains were all read from a single sample in a study of cytomegalovirus exposure and HLA in healthy donors (dated by TCRdb to about 2017). Receptor amplification or capture employed the immunoSEQ multiplex PCR assay. A mixture of 60 forward primers for TCR Vbeta segments and 13 reverse primers for TCR Jbeta segments was used in the multiplex PCR. TCRdb mirrors the immuneACCESS table, restricted to in-frame sequences. Some clones are absent from its copies; in checked studies, under half trace to an unresolved V gene, and the reason for the others is unknown. This sample holds about 95,000 clones; 60% to 85% were observed only once. The ten biggest clones cover less than 5% of the sample. Sequencing was carried out using PBMCs. Receptors were obtained from a woman between 40 and 55 years old in good health and CMV-seronegative.

J is TRBJ1-2 and V is TRBV6-4; no clear D gene. CDR3 length equals 11 residues. Looked up from germline, CDR1 is MRHNA and CDR2 is SNTAGT. The ends were cut back, 6 bases at V and 3 bases at J, with 5 bases in the middle. CDR3 loop: CASRAYYGYTF. The CDR3 nucleotides are TGTGCCAGCAGGGCTTACTATGGCTACACCTTC.

The chain couples TRBV2 to TRBJ2-5, with a weak D call TRBD2 (6 bases). V was cut by 6 bases and J by 0 bases, with 14 bases left in between. CDR3 length: 15 residues. CDR1 and CDR2 (germline): SNHLY, FYNNEI. The CDR3 spells CASSSAGMYQETQYF. Here the CDR3 DNA reads TGTGCCAGCAGCTCGGCGGGGATGTACCAAGAGACCCAGTACTTC.

In regard to this clone: This specimen includes other DNA sequences encoding the same CDR3. The V call is TRBV29-1, the J call TRBJ1-1; D is possibly TRBD1 (5 bases). Deletions cut 7 bases from V and 1 base from J, with 10 bases between. From germline, CDR1 is SQVTM and CDR2 ANQGSEA. The CDR3 extends over 12 amino acids. CDR3 bases: TGCAGCGCCGGGGGGGGGAACACTGAAGCTTTCTTT. It codes for CSAGGGNTEAFF. The full variable domain, its missing parts supplied by reference TRBV29-1 and TRBJ1-1, is SAVISQKPSRDICQRGTSLTIQCQVDSQVTMMFWYRQQPGQSLTLIATANQGSEATYESGFVIDKFPISRPNLTFSTLTVSNMSPEDSSIYLCSAGGGNTEAFFGQGTRLTVV.

This CDR3 reads CASSPRQSPNYGYTF. The CDR3 DNA is TGTGCCAGCAGCCCAAGACAGTCGCCTAACTATGGCTACACCTTC. This chain uses TRBV5-4 with TRBJ1-2; possible D gene TRBD1, 5 bases. Trimming took 4 bases from V and 0 from J, leaving 13 bases between them. CDR3 length equals 15 residues. CDR1 and CDR2 (germline): SGHNT, YYREEE (reference sequence).

V usage is TRBV4-1 and J usage is TRBJ1-2; TRBD1 matches at 8 bases. This CDR3 is 16 amino acids long. The germline V gene encodes CDR1 MGHRA and CDR2 YSYEKL. The trim removed 4 bases at V and 7 bases at J, leaving 14 bases unmatched. The CDR3 loop reads CASSPPLRQGLVGYTF. In DNA, the CDR3 is TGCGCCAGCAGCCCACCTCTAAGACAGGGGTTGGTTGGCTACACCTTC.

This clone has more than one count but fewer than ten. The gene calls are TRBV2 and TRBJ2-1; D gene unclear. Trimming stripped 4 bases from V and 8 bases from J, with 3 bases between. The CDR3 is 10 residues long. In germline, CDR1 is SNHLY, CDR2 FYNNEI. The CDR3 here is CASSAYEQFF. CDR3 coding DNA: TGTGCCAGCAGTGCGTATGAGCAGTTCTTC.

The rearrangement uses TRBV20-1 and TRBJ2-7, with unresolved D. The CDR3 has 11 residues. In germline, CDR1 is DFQATT, CDR2 SNEGSKA (reference sequence). V lost 3 bases and J 3 bases, leaving 6 bases between the germline ends. In DNA, the CDR3 is TGCAGTGCTAGCCGCGGCTACGAGCAGTACTTC. Translating gives CSASRGYEQYF.

This chain uses TRBV5-4 with TRBJ2-7, with D maybe TRBD1 (6 bases). This CDR3 contains 15 residues. V was cut by 4 bases and J by 0 bases, with 14 bases left in between. Per germline, CDR1 SGHNT and CDR2 YYREEE (reference sequence). The CDR3 reads CASSVAGTNSYEQYF. The CDR3 DNA is TGTGCCAGCAGCGTGGCAGGGACAAACTCCTACGAGCAGTACTTC.